This is a list of T cell receptor beta chains from one sample in a study of blood T cell repertoires in COVID-19. Profiled with immunoSEQ multiplex PCR; TCRdb holds only in-frame clones, not every one. The sample contains approximately 210,000 clones, roughly 85% of which appear only once. Sequenced sample: peripheral blood. All receptors come from a woman aged 40 to 50 with active or convalescent COVID-19. Each CDR3 is given with its conserved first and last residue. The D gene is left open where the match is weak. Some rows have no size entry. The others give once, few or many, or a class for an expanded clone.

CDR3aa,CDR3nt,d_gene,j_gene,abundance,v_gene
CASSQGPGQQSRRGYTF,TGCGCCAGCAGCCAAGGCCCGGGACAGCAGTCTAGACGAGGCTACACCTTC,TRBD1,TRBJ1-2,-,TRBV4-1
CASSETGIGYTF,TGTGCCAGCAGTGAAACCGGGATTGGCTACACCTTC,-,TRBJ1-2,few,TRBV2
CARSLVGRVVGVKLFF,TGTGCCAGAAGCTTGGTTGGGCGGGTCGTCGGTGTAAAACTGTTTTTT,-,TRBJ1-4,-,TRBV5-3
CASSKPTSGSYNEQFF,TGTGCCAGCAGCAAGCCGACTAGCGGCTCCTACAATGAGCAGTTCTTC,TRBD2,TRBJ2-1,-,TRBV7-2
CASRTRSSYEQYF,TGTGCCAGCAGGACTAGGAGCTCCTACGAGCAGTACTTC,-,TRBJ2-7,-,TRBV6-5
CASSSSAGGELFF,TGCGCCAGCAGTAGTAGCGCTGGCGGGGAGCTGTTTTTT,-,TRBJ2-2,-,TRBV10-1
CAISKTVANTGELFF,TGTGCCATCAGCAAGACAGTCGCGAACACCGGGGAGCTGTTTTTT,-,TRBJ2-2,-,TRBV10-3
CASSPDFGRTEAFF,TGTGCCAGCAGCCCGGACTTTGGCAGGACTGAAGCTTTCTTT,-,TRBJ1-1,few,TRBV11-3
CASSRSGRAHEQYF,TGTGCCAGTAGTAGGAGCGGGAGGGCCCACGAGCAGTACTTC,TRBD2,TRBJ2-7,once,TRBV19
CASRDRGGAGVDEQFF,TGTGCCAGCAGGGACAGGGGGGGCGCAGGAGTGGATGAGCAGTTCTTC,TRBD1,TRBJ2-1,-,TRBV2
CASSRNPQGHGNEKLFF,TGTGCCAGCAGCAGAAATCCACAAGGACACGGCAATGAAAAACTGTTTTTT,-,TRBJ1-4,-,TRBV11-2
CASSQARRAPWTPTDTQYF,TGTGCCAGCAGCCAAGCCAGGAGGGCGCCGTGGACACCCACAGATACGCAGTATTTT,-,TRBJ2-3,-,TRBV14
CASQTGGLNSPLHF,TGCGCCAGCCAGACAGGCGGATTGAATTCACCCCTCCACTTT,-,TRBJ1-6,once,TRBV5-1
CASSPGMSQETQYF,TGTGCCAGCAGCCCCGGGATGTCTCAAGAGACCCAGTACTTC,-,TRBJ2-5,-,TRBV9
CASSPGWDSPLHF,TGTGCCAGCTCCCCAGGGTGGGATTCACCCCTCCACTTT,-,TRBJ1-6,-,TRBV3-1/TRBV3-2
CASSELAGAYGYTF,TGTGCCAGCAGTGAATTGGCAGGGGCCTATGGCTACACCTTC,-,TRBJ1-2,-,TRBV2
CASSLEGTGYNEQFF,TGCGCCAGCAGCTTGGAAGGGACAGGCTACAATGAGCAGTTCTTC,TRBD1,TRBJ2-1,-,TRBV5-1
CASSLERVGNYGYTF,TGTGCCAGCAGCTTGGAGCGGGTCGGAAACTATGGCTACACCTTC,-,TRBJ1-2,-,TRBV5-5
CASSQGQHNQPQHF,TGTGCCAGCAGCCAAGGACAGCACAATCAGCCCCAGCATTTT,-,TRBJ1-5,-,TRBV3-1/TRBV3-2
CASSLGLAGNYEQYF,TGTGCCAGCAGCTTAGGGCTAGCGGGAAACTACGAGCAGTACTTC,TRBD2,TRBJ2-7,-,TRBV11-2
CASSLYGGAVDTQYF,TGTGCCAGCAGCCTCTACGGGGGGGCAGTAGATACGCAGTATTTT,TRBD2,TRBJ2-3,-,TRBV2
CASSIGAGPRIDSYGYTF,TGTGCCAGTAGTATAGGAGCGGGACCACGGATAGATTCCTATGGCTACACCTTC,-,TRBJ1-2,-,TRBV19
CASSLVGPSGTEAFF,TGTGCCAGCAGCTTGGTTGGGCCATCGGGGACTGAAGCTTTCTTT,-,TRBJ1-1,few,TRBV5-4
CASSSRDRGHTEAFF,TGTGCCAGCAGTTCCCGGGACAGAGGGCACACTGAAGCTTTCTTT,TRBD1,TRBJ1-1,once,TRBV6-8
CASRMAPFGYEQYF,TGTGCCAGCAGAATGGCCCCATTTGGCTACGAGCAGTACTTC,-,TRBJ2-7,-,TRBV11-3
CASSYRGEQYF,TGCGCCAGCAGTTACAGGGGCGAGCAGTACTTC,TRBD1,TRBJ2-7,once,TRBV10-1
CASRPDRRNTGELFF,TGTGCCAGCAGACCGGACAGGCGGAACACCGGGGAGCTGTTTTTT,TRBD1,TRBJ2-2,-,TRBV5-6
CASSSPTATNEKLFF,TGTGCCAGCAGTTCCCCGACAGCAACTAATGAAAAACTGTTTTTT,-,TRBJ1-4,few,TRBV6-2/TRBV6-3
CASSIVGTGGSNQPQHF,TGTGCCAGTAGTATAGTAGGGACAGGGGGATCAAATCAGCCCCAGCATTTT,TRBD1,TRBJ1-5,-,TRBV19
CASSADEDQPQHF,TGTGCCAGTAGTGCAGACGAGGATCAGCCCCAGCATTTT,-,TRBJ1-5,-,TRBV19
CASSIPTGTSSNGGYTF,TGTGCCAGTAGTATCCCTACAGGGACATCCTCGAACGGTGGCTACACCTTC,-,TRBJ1-2,-,TRBV19
CSVEDGAGGAF,TGCAGCGTTGAAGATGGGGCAGGGGGCGCGTTT,TRBD1,TRBJ1-6,-,TRBV29-1
CATSDPDANTGELFF,TGTGCCACCAGTGATCCAGATGCGAACACCGGGGAGCTGTTTTTT,-,TRBJ2-2,-,TRBV24-1
CATSVTGGQPQHF,TGTGCCACCAGTGTCACGGGAGGTCAGCCCCAGCATTTT,-,TRBJ1-5,-,TRBV24-1
CASSYTAGGRTDTQYF,TGTGCCAGCAGTTACACGGCGGGGGGACGCACAGATACGCAGTATTTT,TRBD2,TRBJ2-3,-,TRBV6-2/TRBV6-3
CASSYGHRGEKLFF,TGTGCCAGCAGTTACGGCCACCGAGGTGAAAAACTGTTTTTT,-,TRBJ1-4,-,TRBV6-5
CASSLAVYQGTNEKLFF,TGCGCCAGCAGCTTGGCCGTCTATCAGGGTACTAATGAAAAACTGTTTTTT,-,TRBJ1-4,-,TRBV5-1
CASSSTGTASEKLFF,TGTGCCAGCAGCTCCACCGGGACAGCGTCTGAAAAACTGTTTTTT,TRBD1,TRBJ1-4,-,TRBV7-6
CASSPQGQGTVNYGYTF,TGTGCCAGCAGCCCCCAGGGACAGGGGACCGTTAACTATGGCTACACCTTC,TRBD1,TRBJ1-2,-,TRBV9
CASSIRGNTEAFF,TGTGCCAGTAGTATCCGAGGGAACACTGAAGCTTTCTTT,-,TRBJ1-1,-,TRBV19
CASSLDGVNPQHF,TGTGCCAGCAGCTTAGACGGGGTGAACCCCCAGCATTTT,-,TRBJ1-5,-,TRBV7-9
CASSPLQETQYF,TGTGCCAGCTCACCCTTACAAGAGACCCAGTACTTC,-,TRBJ2-5,-,TRBV18
CASSSTGHQPQHF,TGTGCCAGTAGTTCGACAGGGCATCAGCCCCAGCATTTT,TRBD1,TRBJ1-5,-,TRBV19